This T cell receptor (beta chain) was obtained from a study of Graves' ophthalmopathy and Graves' hyperthyroidism (dated by TCRdb to about 2018). Study-level background: Peripheral blood was collected at initial diagnosis, prior to any treatment. T-cell repertoires of thyroid tissue and blood were compared in about six hyperthyroidism patients. In total, 135 blood samples were TCR-sequenced: under 45 ophthalmopathy, 80 or so hyperthyroidism and some 17 hyperthyroidism-to-ophthalmopathy patients. To explore V-J signatures that distinguish ophthalmopathy from hyperthyroidism, a discovery set of under 110 patients was enrolled, made up of 40 to 45 with ophthalmopathy and 57 with stable hyperthyroidism. After sampling, hyperthyroidism patients received methimazole starting at 30 mg daily, and ophthalmopathy patients received high-dose intravenous methylprednisolone. For independent validation, a separate cohort was made up of approximately 18 hyperthyroidism patients plus 17 patients who later progressed from hyperthyroidism to ophthalmopathy. TCR beta repertoire signatures were used to distinguish Graves' ophthalmopathy from Graves' hyperthyroidism and to predict progression to ophthalmopathy. Here is what the overall study found, with its caveats: Among expanded thyroid clonotypes with frequency above 0.001, most also showed up in blood, which suggests that blood repertoires may reflect the thyroid immune response. No statistical method was used to set the sample size in advance, and the investigators knew which group each participant was assigned to. In validation, the model predicted ophthalmopathy progression with 70.59% sensitivity and 72.22% specificity; roughly 11 predicted patients were CT-confirmed with GO in a median of approximately six months. In cross-validation, the 13-signature model distinguished ophthalmopathy from stable hyperthyroidism with about 90% sensitivity and 81% to 83% specificity, and in the test set the corresponding values were approximately 80% and 75%.

This clonotype appeared many times. No antigen is known for it. No base-level quality is on record; no much larger clone is a single base apart. The germline V gene supplies CDR1 ENHRY and CDR2 SYGVKD. From the cysteine through the phenylalanine, the CDR3 covers 14 amino acids. Left in the record is the CDR3 DNA by itself, 42 bases read in frame from the first base. Trimming takes 2 bases from V and 5 bases from J, and the germline ends sit 10 bases apart. Patients with ophthalmopathy had moderately to severely active disease, with a Clinical Activity Score of 3 or more, a NOSPECS grade of 4 or more, and a disease duration of less than 3 months. Patients with other autoimmune diseases, uncontrolled infections, pregnancy or lactation were excluded. Clinical symptoms, serum thyroxine, TRAb, thyroid ultrasound and orbital computed tomography formed the basis of the diagnosis. Using Ficoll-Paque density gradient centrifugation, PBMCs were isolated from less than 11 ml of fresh peripheral blood. Total RNA was extracted using Trizol reagent, and RNA quality was checked on an Agilent 2100 Bioanalyzer.

For repertoire sequencing, TCR beta CDR3 regions were amplified from RNA transcripts. The first round was an RT-PCR using HTBI primers with the Qiagen OneStep RT-PCR kit, and this first round was followed by a second-round multiplex PCR, then size selection and purification. Libraries were sequenced on an Illumina HiSeq2000 using paired-end 100 bp reads. The paper's data handling went like this. Reads were processed with SOAPnuke, discarding reads with adapters, uncalled bases, mean Phred below 15, or no exact constant-primer or identifier match. COPE v1.2.5 was used to merge high-quality paired reads. Clonotypes were defined as unique nucleotide sequences and were aligned to IMGT TRB V, D and J references using MiTCR v1.1. Only V-J combinations with frequency above 0.0001 were analysed, covering approximately 99% of repertoires. A TCR clonal expansion and chaos score per V-J combination was defined as the ratio of F50 clonal expansion to chaos observed in the TCRdist matrix. Welch's t-statistics and random forest were used to reduce the features to approximately 13 V-J combinations, which were then used as input to a naive Bayes classifier. The similarity between thyroid and blood repertoires was quantified using the Morisita-Horn index. TCRdb cleaned the public reads at Q25 with fastp, built clones with MiXCR and kept in-frame beta chains. Here each entry gathers all rows of one CDR3 protein and keeps the most common genes and DNA. These V and J calls derive from TCRdb rather than the authors' analysis. In all, the sample holds under 350,000 distinct CDR3 sequences, and about 17% of those were seen once. The biggest ten clones account for approximately 13% of the sample.

This sequence uses TRBV10-3 and TRBJ1-5; the D gene cannot be named for sure. The source of this sequence is an adult man with Graves' ophthalmopathy. What was sequenced was peripheral blood. The CDR3 is CAISEPDGDQPQHF. The DNA reads TGTGCCATCAGTGAGCCCGACGGGGATCAGCCCCAGCATTTT.